This T cell receptor (beta chain) appears in the sequencing data of a study of technical replicates of blood from a handful of donors. Germline V gene data show CDR1 as MNHEY and CDR2 as SMNVEV (reference sequence). This CDR3 is 13 amino acids long. V shed 8 bases and J shed 6 bases, with 16 bases lying between them. Assay used: immunoSEQ multiplex PCR; TCRdb lists only in-frame clones, some missing. The table has tens of thousands of clones, roughly 94% seen once. The rearrangement joins TRBV27 to TRBJ1-1; no clear D. The TCR originated in a human donor in good health. Some clones in this sample may be carry-over from other donors' samples. The sequenced sample consisted of PBMCs. The CDR3 DNA reads TGTGCCAGCCGCGCGACCAGCGGCCCTGAAGCTTTCTTT. Protein: CASRATSGPEAFF.